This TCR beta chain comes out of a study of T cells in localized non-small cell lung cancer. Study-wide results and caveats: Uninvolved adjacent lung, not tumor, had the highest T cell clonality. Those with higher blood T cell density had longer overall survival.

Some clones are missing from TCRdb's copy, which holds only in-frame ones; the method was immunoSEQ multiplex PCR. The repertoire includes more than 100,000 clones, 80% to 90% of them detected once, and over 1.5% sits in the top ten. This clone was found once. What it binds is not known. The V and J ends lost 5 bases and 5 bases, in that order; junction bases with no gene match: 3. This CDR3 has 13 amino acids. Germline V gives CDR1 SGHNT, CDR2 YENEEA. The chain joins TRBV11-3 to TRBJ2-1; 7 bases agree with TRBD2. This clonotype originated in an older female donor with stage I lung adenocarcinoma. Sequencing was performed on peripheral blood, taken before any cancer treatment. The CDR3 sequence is CASSPSGHNEQFF. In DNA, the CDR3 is TGTGCCAGCAGCCCTAGCGGCCACAATGAGCAGTTCTTC.